The following is a T cell receptor beta chain sequence with its context. This clone was counted between two and nine times. This clone's antigen is unknown. Nothing much larger sits one base from this clone, and base qualities are not available. The entry originates in a study of shared clonotypes between healthy human individuals (dated by TCRdb to between 2020 and 2021). Notes on the research overall: The cohort comprised a couple of women and a few men aged 18 to 49 years. Per donor, three plates each were used for CD4 naive and CD4 memory, two for CD8 naive, and one for CD8 memory. To estimate repertoire size and how much clonotypes are shared between individuals, the study performed deep sequencing of blood TCR repertoires from a few healthy adults. To increase sequencing depth and limit assay-specific biases, different laboratories used diverse techniques to prepare libraries and sequence TCR repertoires. Each donor's leukapheresis produced roughly between about 0.85 and 10 billion PBMCs.

Here V drops 3 bases and J drops 2 bases, and the junction holds 13 bases not matched to any gene. The CDR3 spans 18 residues, from the cysteine through the phenylalanine. Of the read, only the CDR3 DNA is kept; its 54 bases are in frame from base 1. CDR1 and CDR2 are read off the germline V gene as MDHEN and SYDVKM. Findings and caveats that apply to the study as a whole: Because the study included only a small number of donors, the genetic and exposure-history diversity represented was limited. Naive subsets generally had larger estimated clonotype richness than memory subsets did. Incomplete sequencing was indicated by rarefaction of sorted-subset datasets, despite the large sequencing depth. Sampling was limited to blood, and TCR repertoires in tissue likely differ from TCR repertoires in blood. When several donors were compared, the shared fraction of clonotypes was around 5% for naive CD4, more than 3% for naive CD8, 2.3% for memory CD4, and 0.4% for memory CD8. Pairwise subsampling led to the expectation that sequencing depth would affect the degree of clonotype sharing among donors. Compared with non-shared clonotypes, the clonotypes found in all four sorted-subset donors had higher generation probabilities.

TCR CDR3 regions were amplified from genomic DNA by multiplex PCR using the deep immunoSEQ assay. Extracted genomic DNA from each cell subset was distributed evenly across all wells of several immunoSEQ 96-well plates, and each plate was treated as a replicate. Each replicate PCR for sorted subsets received about 210 ng genomic DNA, equal to about 30,000 T cell genomes. Purified libraries were quantified with a Qubit 3.0 fluorometer, sized on a Bioanalyzer 2100, and re-quantified with the KAPA Library Quantification kit. Each immunoSEQ 96-well plate was sequenced on its own single-read 150-cycle Illumina NextSeq 550 flow cell. Per the source publication's procedure: The immunoSEQ output contained only junctional sequences without quality scores, so filtering could not match that applied to full-length reads. To assign V/J genes and CDR3, sequences were annotated against IMGT germline references using PyIR, a Python wrapper for IgBLAST v1.9. Any read was removed if the V/J assignment was weak (E-value above 1e-6), the CDR3 was missing, or the read contained stop codons, out-of-frame junctions, or ambiguous translated residues. A V3J clonotype was defined by an identical inferred V gene, J gene, and CDR3 amino acid sequence. Percentage overlap between repertoires was computed as shared unique clonotypes divided by the size of the smaller repertoire. Repertoire richness was assessed with RTK rarefaction, the Chao1 estimator, and Recon v2.1 estimates of unobserved clonotypes. Generation probabilities for all TCRbeta clonotypes obtained by the gDNA method from four donors were computed using OLGA. TCRdb re-hosts the immuneACCESS table, in-frame sequences only. Its copies lack some clones; in the studies checked, an unresolved V gene accounts for under half of them, and the cause for the rest is not known. For V, J and clone size, that table is used; D and trimming come from the DNA. The sample includes more than 200,000 clones, with over 50% observed a single time. Jointly, the top ten make up around 10% of the sample.

Healthy HIV-negative adults with no recently reported acute infections or vaccinations were included as donors. All donors were Caucasian adults living in Nashville, Tennessee, USA. Magnetic negative selection was used to enrich CD4+ T cells, after which naive cells were positively selected on CD45RA and the negative fraction became the memory subset. After blood collection by leukapheresis, PBMCs were isolated using Ficoll-Histopaque density gradient centrifugation and then cryopreserved in the vapor phase of liquid nitrogen. Analytical flow cytometry was used to check the purity and quantity of each magnetically sorted T cell population. Each sorted fraction had its genomic DNA isolated and then quantified by UV absorbance on a Nanodrop 2000c.

Source material: memory CD4+ T cells sorted from blood. Explained via the paper, the cell subset or site label denotes: CD45RA-negative fraction. The origin of this receptor is a man aged 25 to 40 in good health. This chain joins TRBV28 to TRBJ2-3; TRBD2 matches 8 bases in the middle. The DNA sequence follows: TGTGCCAGCAGTTTCCCCCGTGGAGCGGGAGTACACACAGATACGCAGTATTTT. Translated, it gives CASSFPRGAGVHTDTQYF. The full variable domain, completed from the reference TRBV28 and TRBJ2-3 proteins outside the CDR3, reads DVKVTQSSRYLVKRTGEKVFLECVQDMDHENMFWYRQDPGLGLRLIYFSYDVKMKEKGDIPEGYSVSREKKERFSLILESASTNQTSMYLCASSFPRGAGVHTDTQYFGPGTRLTVL.